What follows are 32 T cell receptor beta chains derived from one specimen sequenced in a study of control samples from healthy donors and cancer patients. Repertoires were generated with immunoSEQ multiplex PCR, while TCRdb's copy carries only in-frame clones and drops some. The sample lists 100,000 to 150,000 clones, roughly 92% occurring once. Specimen: blood. All receptors come from a man aged 18 to 35 in good health.

This clone was counted once. The J gene is TRBJ1-1, the V gene TRBV29-1, with D possibly being TRBD1 (5 bases). From germline, CDR1 is SQVTM and CDR2 ANQGSEA. This CDR3 comprises 12 residues. V gave up 7 bases and J gave up 6 bases, with 15 bases separating them. In DNA form, the CDR3 reads TGCAGCGGTGGGGACGGGGACTCTGAAGCTTTCTTT. Amino acids: CSGGDGDSEAFF.

The V and J genes are TRBV12-5 and TRBJ2-2; D possibly corresponds to TRBD1 (6 bases). V shed 3 bases and J shed 7 bases, with 12 bases lying between them. The CDR3 has 14 residues. Per the germline V gene, CDR1 is LGHNT and CDR2 is FRNRAP. CDR3: CASGFTGLGGELFF. The CDR3, as DNA: TGTGCTAGTGGTTTCACAGGGTTGGGCGGGGAGCTGTTTTTT.

The chain joins TRBV11-2 to TRBJ1-1; TRBD1 agrees at 9 bases. CDR1 and CDR2 (germline): SGHAT, FQNNGV. J gave up 3 bases and V 5 bases, and 4 bases lay outside the gene matches. This CDR3 contains 14 residues. The DNA for the CDR3 is TGTGCCAGCAGCACCCGGACAGGGGACACTGAAGCTTTCTTT. Its protein is CASSTRTGDTEAFF. The entire variable domain, with the rest obtained from reference TRBV11-2 and TRBJ1-1, is as follows: EAGVAQSPRYKIIEKRQSVAFWCNPISGHATLYWYQQILGQGPKLLIQFQNNGVVDDSQLPKDRFSAERLKGVDSTLKIQPAKLEDSAVYLCASSTRTGDTEAFFGQGTRLTVV.

J is TRBJ2-1 and V is TRBV19; tentative D call: TRBD1 (5 bases). Trimming shortened V by 2 bases and J by 7 bases, and 21 bases separated the two germline ends. The CDR3 runs 17 residues. Germline-derived CDR1 and CDR2 are LNHDA and SQIVND (reference sequence). DNA for the CDR3: TGTGCCAGTAGTATATTTTACGAGCTGGGGCAGGGAAATGAGCAGTTCTTC. Protein sequence: CASSIFYELGQGNEQFF.

The rearrangement links TRBV14 to TRBJ2-3, with 7 bases matching TRBD2. The V gene's germline CDR1 is SGHDN and CDR2 FVKESK. V dropped 0 bases and J dropped 1; count of bases not matched to a gene: 4. The CDR3 totals 16 residues. CDR3: CASSQEAGRGTDTQYF. CDR3 in DNA: TGTGCCAGCAGCCAAGAAGCGGGGCGCGGCACAGATACGCAGTATTTT. The full variable domain, with the rest looked up from reference TRBV14 and TRBJ2-3, is EAGVTQFPSHSVIEKGQTVTLRCDPISGHDNLYWYRRVMGKEIKFLLHFVKESKQDESGMPNNRFLAERTGGTYSTLKVQPAELEDSGVYFCASSQEAGRGTDTQYFGPGTRLTVL.

This clone was detected a few times. This chain connects TRBV4-1 to TRBJ2-5; TRBD2 matches 13 bases. In germline, CDR1 is MGHRA, CDR2 YSYEKL. V dropped 3 bases and J dropped 5; count of bases not matched to a gene: 9. CDR3 length equals 17 residues. CDR3 bases: TGCGCCAGCAGCCAGGCGACTTGGACTAGCGGGGGTGAGACCCAGTACTTC. Translated, it gives CASSQATWTSGGETQYF.

The rearrangement joins TRBV18 to TRBJ1-1, with D uncertain. CDR1 KGHSH and CDR2 LQKENI come from the germline V gene. CDR3 size: 14 residues. V was trimmed by 6 bases and J by 4 bases, leaving 15 bases between them. Written as DNA, the CDR3 is TGTGCCAGCTCCCGGGAGACACAGATCACTGAAGCTTTCTTT. Protein product: CASSRETQITEAFF.

V gene TRBV29-1 combines with J gene TRBJ1-4; D not resolved. Germline-derived CDR1 and CDR2 are SQVTM and ANQGSEA. CDR3 length equals 13 residues. V was pared by 5 bases and J by 5 bases, with 12 bases between. The CDR3 is CSVMAHLNEKLFF. CDR3 sequence (DNA): TGCAGCGTTATGGCTCACCTCAATGAAAAACTGTTTTTT.

This clone was counted only a few times. This sequence joins TRBV5-4 and TRBJ1-6, with TRBD1 as a possible D gene (5 bases). Germline loops: CDR1 SGHNT, CDR2 YYREEE (reference sequence). The CDR3 has 13 residues. V lost 7 bases and J 3 bases, leaving 8 bases between the germline ends. CDR3 nucleotides: TGTGCCAGCGCGACAGACTATAATTCACCCCTCCACTTT. Translating it yields CASATDYNSPLHF.

CDR3 in amino acids: CASHSDRGEGYTF. The CDR3 bases are TGTGCCAGCCACTCAGACAGGGGAGAAGGCTACACCTTC. The chain couples TRBV25-1 to TRBJ1-2; 8 bases fit TRBD1. Germline V gene sequence: CDR1 MGHDK, CDR2 SYGVNS. The CDR3 is made up of 13 amino acids. Germline trimming cut 8 bases from V and 8 bases from J; bases unmatched to any gene: 10.

This chain links TRBV20-1 with TRBJ1-3; TRBD1 matches at 8 bases. The CDR3 extends over 17 amino acids. CDR1 and CDR2 from the germline V gene are DFQATT and SNEGSKA (reference sequence). With 3 bases clipped from V and 2 bases from J, the junction kept 12 bases outside the gene matches. This CDR3 is CSASGPWRTGPGNTIYF. In DNA, the CDR3 is TGCAGTGCTAGTGGGCCGTGGCGGACAGGGCCTGGAAACACCATATATTTT.

The chain links TRBV3-1 (or the pseudogene TRBV3-2) to TRBJ2-7; TRBD1 or TRBD2 may be the D gene (5 bases each). CDR1 and CDR2 from the germline V gene are LGHDT and YNNKEL (reference sequence). V was trimmed by 2 bases and J by 5 bases, leaving 16 bases between them. The CDR3 extends over 15 amino acids. Here the CDR3 reads CASSQRTQGANEQYF. The DNA of the CDR3 is TGTGCCAGCAGCCAACGTACCCAGGGAGCTAACGAGCAGTACTTC.

The V gene is TRBV3-1 (or the pseudogene TRBV3-2), the J gene TRBJ2-1; a possible D gene is TRBD1 (6 bases). V was clipped by 4 bases and J by 4 bases, with 11 bases between them. The CDR3 has 14 amino acids. From germline, CDR1 is LGHDT and CDR2 YNNKEL (reference sequence). CDR3 loop: CASSLQGPYNEQFF. The CDR3 nucleotides read TGTGCCAGCAGCCTCCAGGGGCCTTACAATGAGCAGTTCTTC.

In its sample, this clone was seen a few times. CDR3 nucleotide sequence: TGTGCCAGCAGCTTAGGCCTACGAACTTACAATGAGCAGTTCTTC. Translation: CASSLGLRTYNEQFF. V and J are TRBV13 and TRBJ2-1; D not certain. Germline CDR1 and CDR2: PRHDT and FYEKMQ (reference sequence). The CDR3 has 15 amino acids. The V gene lost 0 bases and the J gene lost 4 bases, with 10 bases spanning the gap.

The chain couples TRBV14 to TRBJ2-1; D remains unclear. Trimming pared 1 base from V and 8 bases from J, leaving 9 bases between. There are 13 residues in the CDR3. In germline, CDR1 is SGHDN, CDR2 FVKESK. The CDR3 is CASSQGVVDEQFF. For the CDR3, the DNA is TGTGCCAGCAGCCAAGGAGTAGTGGATGAGCAGTTCTTC.

This clone was observed many times. J is TRBJ2-7 and V is TRBV6-5; TRBD1 or TRBD2 may be the D gene (5 bases each). CDR3 length equals 14 residues. Looked up from germline, CDR1 is MNHEY and CDR2 is SVGAGI. Deletions cut 8 bases from V and 0 bases from J, with 14 bases between. The CDR3 loop is CASRGARNSYEQYF. The CDR3 DNA sequence: TGTGCCAGCCGGGGCGCTAGAAACTCCTACGAGCAGTACTTC.

The rearrangement links TRBV10-1 to TRBJ2-3; D is possibly TRBD2 (5 bases). V lost 0 bases and J 4 bases, leaving 8 bases between the germline ends. Per the germline V gene, CDR1 is WNHNN and CDR2 is SYGVQD (reference sequence). The CDR3 runs 14 residues. The CDR3 here is CASSESTGADTQYF. Here the CDR3 DNA reads TGCGCCAGCAGTGAGTCGACCGGGGCAGATACGCAGTATTTT.

The chain is built from TRBV5-5 and TRBJ2-7; D not certain. The CDR3 has 17 amino acids. Trimming stripped 0 bases from V and 3 bases from J, with 19 bases between. Germline V gives CDR1 SGHKS, CDR2 YYEKEE (reference sequence). DNA of the CDR3: TGTGCCAGCAGCTTGGGAGGTGGCGGCAGCTCAAACTACGAGCAGTACTTC. Its protein product is CASSLGGGGSSNYEQYF.

The chain recombines TRBV5-1 with TRBJ2-3; TRBD2 matches at 8 bases. The length of the CDR3 is 16 residues. With 4 bases clipped from V and 2 bases from J, the junction kept 9 bases outside the gene matches. Germline V gene sequence: CDR1 SGHRS, CDR2 YFSETQ. In nucleotides, the CDR3 is TGCGCCAGCAGCCCCTTTGGAGCGGGGGACACAGATACGCAGTATTTT. The encoded protein is CASSPFGAGDTDTQYF.

The chain joins TRBV7-9 to TRBJ1-2; a possible D gene is TRBD1 (5 bases). The CDR3 has 14 amino acids. Germline values: CDR1 SEHNR, CDR2 FQNEAQ (reference sequence). The ends were cut back, 4 bases at V and 4 bases at J, with 13 bases in the middle. CDR3 region: CASSSGGWFYGYTF. CDR3 nucleotides: TGTGCCAGCAGCTCCGGGGGTTGGTTCTATGGCTACACCTTC.

The chain uses TRBV28 and TRBJ2-3; 8 nucleotides line up with TRBD2. The V segment lost 2 bases and the J segment 0 bases; nucleotides outside the gene matches: 7. CDR1 is MDHEN and CDR2 is SYDVKM in the germline V gene. The CDR3 is 17 residues long. This CDR3 reads CASSLGWRGASTDTQYF. The CDR3, as DNA: TGTGCCAGCAGTTTAGGTTGGCGGGGGGCCAGCACAGATACGCAGTATTTT.

The gene calls are TRBV19 and TRBJ1-1, with D maybe TRBD1 (6 bases). V was pared by 1 base and J by 5 bases, with 11 bases between. The length of the CDR3 is 14 residues. Germline V gene sequence: CDR1 LNHDA, CDR2 SQIVND (reference sequence). CDR3 amino acids: CASSIVRGKTEAFF. The CDR3 DNA follows: TGTGCCAGTAGTATAGTAAGGGGGAAGACTGAAGCTTTCTTT.

The chain couples TRBV10-1 to TRBJ2-7; no firm D call. From germline, CDR1 is WNHNN and CDR2 SYGVQD (reference sequence). The V end lost 0 bases, the J end lost 4 bases, and 7 bases lay between the germline ends. The CDR3 sequence is 13 residues long. The CDR3 sequence is CASSESLSYEQYF. The CDR3 DNA follows: TGCGCCAGCAGTGAGTCGTTGAGTTACGAGCAGTACTTC.

This clone is a singleton in its sample. The rearrangement joins TRBV2 to TRBJ2-3, with 8 bases identical to TRBD1. J lost 4 bases, V lost 7 bases, and 7 bases had no gene match. Germline assignment: CDR1 SNHLY and CDR2 FYNNEI. The CDR3 spans 14 residues. CDR3 bases: TGTGCCAGCAAGATCAGGGGGCGCGCAGATACGCAGTATTTT. It codes for CASKIRGRADTQYF.

The V and J genes are TRBV30 and TRBJ1-4; the D is unclear. V lost 3 bases, J lost 4 bases, and 9 bases lay in between. The CDR3 runs to 13 residues. CDR1 GTSNPN and CDR2 SVGIG come from the germline V gene (reference sequence). CDR3: CAWSNFHNEKLFF. In DNA form, the CDR3 reads TGTGCCTGGAGCAACTTCCATAATGAAAAACTGTTTTTT.

This rearrangement joins TRBV6-1 to TRBJ1-4; D unclear. The CDR3 loop spans 15 amino acids. V was pared by 2 bases and J by 1 base, with 8 bases between. CDR1 is MNHNS, CDR2 SASEGT, per germline. CDR3 nucleotide sequence: TGTGCCAGCAGTGAACAGACGCTAACTAATGAAAAACTGTTTTTT. Amino acid sequence: CASSEQTLTNEKLFF.

This clone was counted a single time. CDR3 sequence: CAIGQGNGNTIYF. The CDR3 DNA reads as TGTGCCATCGGCCAGGGGAATGGAAACACCATATATTTT. The V call is TRBV10-3, the J call TRBJ1-3; D might be TRBD1 (6 bases). From germline, CDR1 is ENHRY and CDR2 SYGVKD. The CDR3 has 13 amino acids. Trimming removed 8 bases from V and 3 bases from J, with 11 bases in between.

The V call is TRBV14, the J call TRBJ1-3; tentative D call: TRBD1 (5 bases). V lost 0 bases and J 7 bases, leaving 13 bases between the germline ends. The CDR3 runs to 15 residues. Germline lookup yields CDR1 SGHDN and CDR2 FVKESK. The CDR3 region is CASSQEAAGTNTIYF. The CDR3 coding sequence is TGTGCCAGCAGCCAAGAGGCCGCAGGGACGAACACCATATATTTT.

Details on this clone: The junction and the germline gene differ at one end; a read error may be behind it. V and J are TRBV7-3 and TRBJ2-5, with 9 bases that match TRBD1. CDR1 is SGHTA, CDR2 FQGTGA, per germline. The CDR3 runs to 14 residues. The CDR3 is CASSLTGGGETQYF. The CDR3, as DNA: TGTGCCAGCAGCCTAACAGGGGGCGGGGAGACCCAGTACTTC. Together with reference TRBV7-3 and TRBJ2-5, the CDR3 gives the full variable domain: GAGVSQTPSNKVTEKGKYVELRCDPISGHTALYWYRQSLGQGPEFLIYFQGTGAADDSGLPNDRFFAVRPEGSVSTLKIQRTERGDSAVYLCASSLTGGGETQYFGPGTRLLVL.

The J gene is TRBJ1-6, the V gene TRBV30; no definite D call. Looked up from germline, CDR1 is GTSNPN and CDR2 is SVGIG (reference sequence). The CDR3 is 12 residues long. Written as DNA, the CDR3 is TGTGCGAGGAGCTCCTATAATTCACCCCTCCACTTT. Translating it yields CARSSYNSPLHF.

This clone is a singleton in its sample. This sequence joins TRBV5-1 and TRBJ2-3; 9 bases are shared with TRBD2. The CDR3 runs 16 residues. Per germline, CDR1 SGHRS and CDR2 YFSETQ. Trimming removed 4 bases from V and 5 bases from J; junction bases left unmatched: 11. For the CDR3, the DNA is TGCGCCAGCAGCCCTACCCCTAGCGGGGTAGTAGATACGCAGTATTTT. Amino acid sequence: CASSPTPSGVVDTQYF.

V and J are TRBV30 and TRBJ1-1, with D perhaps matching TRBD1 (6 bases). CDR1 GTSNPN and CDR2 SVGIG come from the germline V gene (reference sequence). The V end lost 5 bases, the J end lost 4 bases, and 14 bases lay between the germline ends. There are 13 residues in the CDR3. This CDR3 reads CAWALSGVTEAFF. The CDR3 bases are TGTGCCTGGGCGCTCTCAGGGGTCACTGAAGCTTTCTTT.